The sequence of this TCR beta chain was determined in a study of spatial heterogeneity in lung cancer. Time point reported: sample taken at primary tumor resection. Study observations and caveats: The study found that expanded intratumoral alpha and beta TCR counts tracked tumor mutation counts.

TCRdb ran MiXCR on the 5' RACE reads and lists one entry per CDR3 protein. Of about 100,000 distinct CDR3 sequences listed, about 4.6% are singletons. This clonotype was detected many times. Its antigen is unidentified. This specimen consisted of lung tumor tissue, obtained at surgery. The clonotype comes from a male donor with early-stage non-small cell lung cancer.

The CDR3 DNA is TGTGCCAGCAGCTTTGGCGCGGGACAGGCTAATGAGCAGTTCTTC. Protein sequence: CASSFGAGQANEQFF. The rearrangement joins TRBV5-6 to TRBJ2-1; 8 bases are a match to TRBD1. The CDR3 runs 15 residues. Losses at the gene ends were 2 bases for V and 7 bases for J; bases not matched to a gene: 8. Germline loops: CDR1 SGHDT, CDR2 YYEEEE.